What follows describes a single T cell receptor (beta chain). The source of the sample is a study of CD8+ T cells in alopecia areata. Study in general: The drug, oral tofacitinib, was given to treated patients at 5 to 10 mg twice daily. The study gave tofacitinib for 6 to 18 months, then 6 months off drug.

TCR sequencing used cDNA made by reverse transcription of extracted RNA. Assay used: immunoSEQ multiplex PCR; TCRdb lists only in-frame clones, some missing. The sample includes 10,000 to 15,000 clones, 65% to 70% of them seen just once. This sample's treatment: oral pan-JAK inhibitor, 5-10 mg twice daily. Peripheral blood and lesional scalp punch biopsies were taken from alopecia areata patients. The CDR3 runs 13 residues. V lost 4 bases, J lost 1 base, and 7 bases lay in between. The germline CDR1 and CDR2 sequences are KGHSY and FQNENV. The sequence was collected from a human donor with alopecia areata. The rearrangement uses TRBV16 and TRBJ1-1; the D is unclear. The sample in question was skin, obtained at week 4, from a patient treated with tofacitinib. CDR3 in amino acids: CASSRQENTEAFF. The CDR3 nucleotides are TGTGCCAGCAGCCGACAAGAGAACACTGAAGCTTTCTTT.